Below, one T cell receptor beta chain is given with its context. Its specificity is not known. The sample originates from a study of T-cell memory formation after mild COVID-19. Study-wide findings and caveats: A second wave expanding day 15 to 37 was CD4+-biased; contracting clones were balanced. Mainly in CM and EM were contracting CD4+ clones; CD8+ were in EMRA. Cross-reactive memory appears to have joined, as suggested by some responding clones showing up in pre-infection memory.

From the 5' RACE reads, TCRdb called clonotypes with MiXCR, one entry per CDR3 protein. The sample shows under 350,000 distinct CDR3 sequences, about 17% of them seen only once. Germline-derived CDR1 and CDR2 are SGDLS and YYNGEE. This CDR3 contains 13 residues. V lost 0 bases and J lost 10; bases outside the gene matches: 0. The sequence was collected from a man aged 18 to 29 who had mild COVID-19 (a few samples of this study predate the infection). Cell type and time point are not known. This rearrangement joins TRBV9 to TRBJ1-6; TRBD1 matches 8 bases. The sequenced sample consisted of PBMCs or a T cell subset sorted from them (not recorded which). CDR3 protein: CASSVAGGSPLHF. In nucleotides, the CDR3 is TGTGCCAGCAGCGTAGCAGGGGGCTCACCCCTCCACTTT.